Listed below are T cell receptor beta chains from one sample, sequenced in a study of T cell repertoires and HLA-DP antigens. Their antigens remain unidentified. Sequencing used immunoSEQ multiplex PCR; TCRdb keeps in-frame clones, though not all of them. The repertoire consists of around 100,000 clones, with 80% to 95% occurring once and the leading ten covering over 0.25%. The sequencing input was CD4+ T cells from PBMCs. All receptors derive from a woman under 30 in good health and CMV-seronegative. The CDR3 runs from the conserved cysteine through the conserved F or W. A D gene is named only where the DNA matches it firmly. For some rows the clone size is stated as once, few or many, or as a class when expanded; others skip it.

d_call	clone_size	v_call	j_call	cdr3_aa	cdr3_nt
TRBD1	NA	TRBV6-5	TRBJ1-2	CASSPSGTDYGYTF	TGTGCCAGCAGTCCCTCTGGGACAGATTATGGCTACACCTTC
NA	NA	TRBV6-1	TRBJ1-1	CASSGGQGMNTEAFF	TGTGCCAGCAGTGGTGGGCAGGGAATGAACACTGAAGCTTTCTTT
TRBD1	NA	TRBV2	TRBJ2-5	CASKETGGLETQYF	TGTGCCAGCAAGGAGACAGGGGGCCTAGAGACCCAGTACTTC
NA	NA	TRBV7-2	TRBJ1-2	CASSFGTVNYGYTF	TGTGCCAGCAGCTTTGGGACTGTGAACTATGGCTACACCTTC
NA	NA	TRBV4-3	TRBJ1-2	CASSQEYDRTSYGYTF	TGCGCCAGCAGCCAAGAGTACGACCGGACTTCGTATGGCTACACCTTC
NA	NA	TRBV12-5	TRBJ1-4	CASGGLIKDNQTNEKLFF	TGTGCTAGTGGTGGCTTGATCAAAGACAATCAAACTAATGAAAAACTGTTTTTT
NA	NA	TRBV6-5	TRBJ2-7	CASSPGTPSSYEQYF	TGTGCCAGCAGTCCCGGGACGCCTTCCTCCTACGAGCAGTACTTC
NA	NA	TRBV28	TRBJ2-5	CASSLEWETQYF	TGTGCCAGCAGTTTAGAGTGGGAGACCCAGTACTTC
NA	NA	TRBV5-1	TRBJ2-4	CASSSPGPQYF	TGCGCCAGCAGCTCCCCCGGACCTCAGTACTTC
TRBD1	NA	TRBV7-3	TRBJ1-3	CASSGQGGPGNTIYF	TGTGCCAGCAGCGGGCAGGGGGGACCTGGAAACACCATATATTTT
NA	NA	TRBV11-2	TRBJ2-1	CASSLQGASSSYNEQFF	TGTGCCAGCAGCTTGCAGGGAGCGTCGAGCTCCTACAATGAGCAGTTCTTC
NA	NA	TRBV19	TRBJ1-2	CASTPTVANYGYTF	TGTGCCAGTACTCCGACAGTAGCTAACTATGGCTACACCTTC
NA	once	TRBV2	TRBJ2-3	CASSWASSTDTQYF	TGTGCCAGCAGTTGGGCCAGTAGCACAGATACGCAGTATTTT
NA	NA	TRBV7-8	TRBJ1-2	CASSPLSSPFNGYTF	TGTGCCAGCAGCCCCCTGAGTTCGCCTTTTAATGGCTACACCTTC
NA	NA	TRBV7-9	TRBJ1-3	CASRVGSGNTIYF	TGTGCCAGCAGGGTGGGTTCTGGAAACACCATATATTTT
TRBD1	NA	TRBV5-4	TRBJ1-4	CASSPQGTGNGEKLFF	TGTGCCAGCAGCCCTCAAGGGACAGGGAATGGTGAAAAACTGTTTTTT
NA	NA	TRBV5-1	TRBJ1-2	CASSLGTAMVGGYTF	TGCGCCAGCAGCTTGGGAACAGCTATGGTTGGCGGCTACACCTTC
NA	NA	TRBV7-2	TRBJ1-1	CASSLYSEAFF	TGTGCCAGCAGCTTATACAGTGAAGCTTTCTTT
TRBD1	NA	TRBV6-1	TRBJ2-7	CASSWDRGGLEQYF	TGTGCCAGCAGTTGGGACAGGGGAGGACTCGAGCAGTACTTC
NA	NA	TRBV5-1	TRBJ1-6	CASSLGMSSGSPLHF	TGCGCCAGCAGCTTGGGGATGTCCTCCGGCTCACCCCTCCACTTT
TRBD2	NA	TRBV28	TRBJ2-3	CASSLDLGLAGITDTQYF	TGTGCCAGCAGTTTAGATTTGGGACTAGCGGGGATTACGGATACGCAGTATTTT
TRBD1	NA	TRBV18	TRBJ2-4	CASSTGVENIQYF	TGTGCCAGCTCGACAGGGGTTGAAAACATTCAGTACTTC
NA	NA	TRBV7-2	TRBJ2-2	CASSLARKNTGELFF	TGTGCCAGCAGCTTAGCTAGAAAGAACACCGGGGAGCTGTTTTTT
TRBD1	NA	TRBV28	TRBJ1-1	CASSLAGTGGGTEAFF	TGTGCCAGCAGTTTGGCGGGTACAGGGGGCGGGACTGAAGCTTTCTTT
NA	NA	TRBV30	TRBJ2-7	CAWSAWNEQYF	TGTGCCTGGAGTGCCTGGAACGAGCAGTACTTC
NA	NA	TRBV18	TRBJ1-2	CASSPDRYYGYTF	TGTGCCAGCTCACCCGACAGATACTATGGCTACACCTTC
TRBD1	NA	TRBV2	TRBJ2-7	CASSKQGAYEQYF	TGTGCCAGCAGTAAACAGGGGGCCTACGAGCAGTACTTC
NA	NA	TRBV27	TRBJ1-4	CASSSQLNEKLFF	TGTGCCAGCAGTTCCCAGCTGAATGAAAAACTGTTTTTT
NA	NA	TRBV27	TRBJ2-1	CASSYWGSYNNEQFF	TGTGCCAGCAGTTATTGGGGATCCTACAATAATGAGCAGTTCTTC
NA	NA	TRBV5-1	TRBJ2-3	CASKPPPQYF	TGCGCCAGCAAACCCCCTCCGCAGTATTTT
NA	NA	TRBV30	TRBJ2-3	CAWSRGRDGDTQYF	TGTGCCTGGAGTCGGGGCAGGGATGGAGATACGCAGTATTTT
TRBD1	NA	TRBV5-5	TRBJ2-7	CASSRETGQGGHEQYF	TGTGCCAGCAGCAGAGAAACGGGACAGGGGGGCCACGAGCAGTACTTC
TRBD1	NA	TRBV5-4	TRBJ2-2	CASSLGGTGGTGELFF	TGTGCCAGCAGCTTGGGAGGGACAGGGGGCACCGGGGAGCTGTTTTTT
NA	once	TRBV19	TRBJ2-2	CASRGVREYTGELFF	TGTGCCAGTAGGGGGGTCAGGGAATACACCGGGGAGCTGTTTTTT
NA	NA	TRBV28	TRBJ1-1	CASSLGGVNTEAFF	TGTGCCAGCAGTCTGGGGGGGGTGAACACTGAAGCTTTCTTT
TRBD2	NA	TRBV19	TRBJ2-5	CASSPRTSGREETQYF	TGTGCCAGTAGTCCCCGGACTAGCGGGAGGGAGGAGACCCAGTACTTC
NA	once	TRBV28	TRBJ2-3	CASSLGLGSTDTQYF	TGTGCCAGCAGTTTAGGTCTGGGTAGCACAGATACGCAGTATTTT
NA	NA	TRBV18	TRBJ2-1	CASSPPPRGNEQFF	TGTGCCAGCTCACCTCCCCCTAGGGGGAATGAGCAGTTCTTC
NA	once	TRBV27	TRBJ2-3	CASSPQGRTDTQYF	TGTGCCAGCAGTCCTCAAGGGCGCACAGATACGCAGTATTTT
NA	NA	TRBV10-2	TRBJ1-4	CASSRYYRVGRANEKLFF	TGCGCCAGCAGCCGATACTACAGGGTTGGGAGGGCTAATGAAAAACTGTTTTTT
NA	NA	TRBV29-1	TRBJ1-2	CSVSTGFNYGYTF	TGCAGCGTCTCAACCGGGTTTAACTATGGCTACACCTTC
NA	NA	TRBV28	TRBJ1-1	CASRGGGNTEAFF	TGTGCCAGCAGGGGTGGGGGCAACACTGAAGCTTTCTTT
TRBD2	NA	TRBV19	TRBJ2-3	CASRRARASGRITDTQYF	TGTGCCAGTAGAAGAGCCCGGGCTAGCGGGAGGATCACAGATACGCAGTATTTT
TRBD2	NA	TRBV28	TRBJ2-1	CASSAPSGSIHEQFF	TGTGCCAGCAGTGCCCCTAGCGGGAGTATTCATGAGCAGTTCTTC
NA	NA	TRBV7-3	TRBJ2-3	CASSTPSTDTQYF	TGTGCCAGCAGCACGCCATCTACAGATACGCAGTATTTT
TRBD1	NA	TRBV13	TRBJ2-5	CASSHSQGASETQYF	TGTGCCAGCAGCCATTCACAGGGGGCTTCAGAGACCCAGTACTTC
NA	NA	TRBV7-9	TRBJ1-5	CASSRGEGFSWQPQHF	TGTGCCAGCAGCCGGGGGGAGGGTTTTTCGTGGCAGCCCCAGCATTTT
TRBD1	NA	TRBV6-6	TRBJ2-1	CASTAPDRGGNEQFF	TGTGCCAGCACCGCACCTGACAGGGGGGGGAATGAGCAGTTCTTC
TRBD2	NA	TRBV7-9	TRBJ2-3	CASSPAGGRTDTQYF	TGTGCCAGCAGCCCCGCGGGCGGGAGGACAGATACGCAGTATTTT
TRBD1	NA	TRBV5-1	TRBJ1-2	CASSLVAQGGYGYTF	TGCGCCAGCAGCTTGGTGGCCCAGGGGGGCTATGGCTACACCTTC
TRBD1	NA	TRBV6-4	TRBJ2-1	CASSQIGGPPYNEQFF	TGTGCCAGCAGCCAAATAGGGGGCCCTCCCTACAATGAGCAGTTCTTC
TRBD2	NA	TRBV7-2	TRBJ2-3	CASSLSGTSGTDTQYF	TGTGCCAGCAGCCTGAGTGGGACTAGCGGCACAGATACGCAGTATTTT
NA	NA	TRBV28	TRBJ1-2	CASRGTGVRGYTF	TGTGCCAGCAGGGGGACGGGAGTTCGGGGCTACACCTTC
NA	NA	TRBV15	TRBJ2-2	CATSRDKGGTGELFF	TGTGCCACCAGCAGAGATAAGGGGGGGACCGGGGAGCTGTTTTTT
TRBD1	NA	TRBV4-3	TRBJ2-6	CASSQDLPGGSGANVLTF	TGCGCCAGCAGCCAAGATCTTCCAGGGGGATCTGGGGCCAACGTCCTGACTTTC
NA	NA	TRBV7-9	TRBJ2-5	CASSLAETQYF	TGTGCCAGCAGCTTAGCAGAGACCCAGTACTTC
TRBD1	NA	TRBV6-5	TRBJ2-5	CASSYSGQLGAETQYF	TGTGCCAGCAGTTACTCGGGACAGTTGGGCGCAGAGACCCAGTACTTC
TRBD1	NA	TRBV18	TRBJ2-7	CASSPDRTVSGEQYF	TGTGCCAGCTCACCGGACAGGACGGTGTCGGGTGAGCAGTACTTC
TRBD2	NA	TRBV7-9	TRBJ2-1	CASSTIAGAHYNEQFF	TGTGCCAGCAGCACAATAGCGGGGGCCCACTACAATGAGCAGTTCTTC